This TCR beta chain came from a study of T cells in localized non-small cell lung cancer. Study-level points and caveats: Tumor trailed uninvolved adjacent lung in T cell clonality, which peaked there.

With respect to this clone: Its specificity is not known.

TCRdb's table, derived via immunoSEQ multiplex PCR, lists solely in-frame clones and lacks some. Of 70,000 to 100,000 clones listed, around 90% are singletons. V was pared by 6 bases and J by 8 bases, with 13 bases between. Germline V CDR1 and CDR2: DFQATT, SNEGSKA (reference sequence). The CDR3 sequence is 11 residues long. The specimen was PBMCs, collected before any cancer treatment. This chain joins TRBV20-1 and TRBJ1-2; no reliable D call. This TCR was recovered from a woman aged 35-75 years with stage II squamous cell lung carcinoma. This CDR3 reads CSALIDAGYTF. The CDR3 DNA follows: TGCAGTGCCTTGATCGATGCAGGCTACACCTTC.